Listed below are T cell receptor beta chains from one sample, sequenced in a study of Ad26.COV2.S vaccination and SARS-CoV-2 variants. The repertoire was sequenced with immunoSEQ multiplex PCR; TCRdb's copy has only in-frame clones and lacks some. This table has roughly 380,000 clones, 90% to 95% appearing once. The source was peripheral blood, collected after recovery from COVID-19. The receptors shown here come from a human donor who had recovered from COVID-19. Both conserved end residues are part of each CDR3. The D gene is left open where the match is weak. Size is stated for part of the rows, as once, few or many counts, or as a class when the clone is expanded.

j_call | d_call | clone_size | v_call | cdr3_aa | cdr3_nt
TRBJ1-5 | . | . | TRBV10-1 | CASSQGSNQPQHF | TGCGCCAGCAGTCAGGGTAGCAATCAGCCCCAGCATTTT
TRBJ1-6 | TRBD1 | . | TRBV10-2 | CASSEQGGRSPLHF | TGCGCCAGCAGTGAGCAGGGGGGGCGTTCACCCCTCCACTTT
TRBJ2-3 | TRBD2 | . | TRBV5-4 | CASSFGLDRSYTDTQYF | TGTGCCAGCAGCTTCGGACTAGACCGTTCTTACACAGATACGCAGTATTTT
TRBJ2-5 | . | . | TRBV25-1 | CASSEGTGIQETQYF | TGTGCCAGCAGTGAAGGTACGGGGATCCAAGAGACCCAGTACTTC
TRBJ2-1 | . | . | TRBV12-5 | CASGLGGPYNEQFF | TGTGCTAGTGGTTTGGGAGGGCCCTACAATGAGCAGTTCTTC
TRBJ1-2 | . | . | TRBV25-1 | CASSEFGRGGYTF | TGTGCCAGCAGTGAATTCGGTCGGGGTGGCTACACCTTC
TRBJ1-1 | TRBD1 | . | TRBV9 | CASSVALGTGSANTEAFF | TGTGCCAGCAGCGTAGCATTGGGGACAGGGAGTGCAAACACTGAAGCTTTCTTT
TRBJ1-4 | . | . | TRBV4-3 | CASSQSNNNEKLFF | TGCGCCAGCAGCCAAAGCAATAATAATGAAAAACTGTTTTTT
TRBJ2-5 | TRBD1 | . | TRBV27 | CASSLVQMGQASQETQYF | TGTGCCAGCAGTTTAGTACAAATGGGACAGGCGTCCCAAGAGACCCAGTACTTC
TRBJ1-1 | . | few | TRBV5-1 | CASSLAASLNTEAFF | TGCGCCAGCAGCTTGGCGGCCAGTTTGAACACTGAAGCTTTCTTT
TRBJ2-7 | TRBD2 | . | TRBV7-2 | CASSLALAGEYEQYF | TGTGCCAGCAGCTTAGCGCTAGCGGGGGAATACGAGCAGTACTTC
TRBJ2-5 | . | . | TRBV14 | CASSLDPQGTQYF | TGTGCCAGCAGCTTAGACCCTCAGGGGACCCAGTACTTC
TRBJ1-2 | . | once | TRBV19 | CASRRGAGDGYTF | TGTGCCAGCAGGAGGGGTGCCGGAGATGGCTACACCTTC
TRBJ1-6 | . | . | TRBV6-5 | CASSYSLTANSPLHF | TGTGCCAGCAGTTACTCGCTAACAGCAAATTCACCCCTCCACTTT
TRBJ2-5 | TRBD2 | . | TRBV7-2 | CASSSRLAGGQETQYF | TGTGCCAGCAGCTCGAGACTAGCGGGGGGCCAGGAGACCCAGTACTTC
TRBJ2-7 | . | . | TRBV10-1 | CASSASTRGEQYF | TGCGCCAGCAGTGCCTCCACTAGGGGCGAGCAGTACTTC
TRBJ2-4 | TRBD1 | . | TRBV27 | CASSPRDRGKNIQYF | TGTGCCAGCAGCCCCCGGGACAGGGGCAAAAACATTCAGTACTTC
TRBJ1-2 | TRBD1 | . | TRBV6-1 | CASSEGQGDYGYTF | TGTGCCAGCAGTGAAGGCCAGGGGGACTATGGCTACACCTTC
TRBJ2-1 | . | . | TRBV19 | CASSIIAGSYNEQFF | TGTGCCAGTAGTATAATTGCGGGGAGCTACAATGAGCAGTTCTTC
TRBJ1-1 | TRBD1 | few | TRBV7-8 | CASRSTGGRAFF | TGTGCCAGCCGAAGTACAGGGGGCAGAGCTTTCTTT
TRBJ2-5 | TRBD1 | . | TRBV10-3 | CAISEKTGEKTQYF | TGTGCCATCAGTGAGAAGACAGGGGAGAAGACCCAGTACTTC
TRBJ1-1 | . | . | TRBV5-8 | CASSWVGRTTEAFF | TGTGCCAGCAGCTGGGTGGGCAGAACGACTGAAGCTTTCTTT
TRBJ2-2 | TRBD1 | . | TRBV5-1 | CASRPTGNPGELFF | TGCGCCAGCAGACCGACAGGGAATCCCGGGGAGCTGTTTTTT
TRBJ2-5 | . | . | TRBV6-1 | CASSERGGTALRETQYF | TGTGCCAGCAGTGAAAGGGGGGGGACAGCCTTAAGGGAGACCCAGTACTTC
TRBJ1-1 | . | . | TRBV7-9 | CASSLSPAGDTEAFF | TGTGCCAGCAGCTTAAGTCCCGCAGGGGACACTGAAGCTTTCTTT
TRBJ2-2 | TRBD2 | . | TRBV2 | CASSGLSGGGTGELFF | TGTGCCAGCAGTGGCCTTAGCGGGGGGGGCACCGGGGAGCTGTTTTTT
TRBJ1-3 | . | . | TRBV6-4 | CASRSSGHLFSGNTIYF | TGTGCCAGCAGGTCGAGTGGACACCTCTTCTCTGGAAACACCATATATTTT
TRBJ2-2 | TRBD1 | once | TRBV18 | CASSQLPRQGNTGELFF | TGTGCCAGCTCACAATTACCGCGACAGGGAAACACCGGGGAGCTGTTTTTT
TRBJ2-7 | . | . | TRBV2 | CAGGRDLSTYEQYF | TGTGCCGGGGGGAGAGATTTGAGCACCTACGAGCAGTACTTC
TRBJ2-7 | . | . | TRBV5-4 | CASSSQSEQYF | TGTGCCAGCAGCTCCCAGTCCGAGCAGTACTTC
TRBJ1-1 | . | . | TRBV6-6 | CASAPGLGTEAFF | TGTGCCAGCGCCCCCGGGCTTGGCACTGAAGCTTTCTTT
TRBJ1-2 | . | . | TRBV6-2/TRBV6-3 | CASSYGYGYTF | TGTGCCAGCAGTTACGGCTATGGCTACACCTTC